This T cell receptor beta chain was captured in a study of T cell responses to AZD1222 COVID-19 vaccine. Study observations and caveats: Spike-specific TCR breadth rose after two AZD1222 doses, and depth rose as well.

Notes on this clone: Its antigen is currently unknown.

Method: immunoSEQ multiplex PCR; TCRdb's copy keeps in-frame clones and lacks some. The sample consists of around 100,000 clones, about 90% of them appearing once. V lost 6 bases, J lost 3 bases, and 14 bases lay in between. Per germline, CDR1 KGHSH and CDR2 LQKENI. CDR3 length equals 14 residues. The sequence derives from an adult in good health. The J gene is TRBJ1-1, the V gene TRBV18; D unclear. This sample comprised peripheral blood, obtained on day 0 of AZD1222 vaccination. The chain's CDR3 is CASSIAYVDTEAFF. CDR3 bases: TGTGCCAGCTCCATTGCCTACGTCGACACTGAAGCTTTCTTT.